The source of this T cell receptor beta chain is a study of radiotherapy plus CTLA-4 blockade in lung cancer. Study-level findings and limits: An expansion of tumor-derived TCR clones occurred in blood after radiotherapy plus ipilimumab. The best prediction of response reportedly came from early blood T cell clone dynamics, with interferon-beta.

V was clipped by 6 bases and J by 3 bases, with 6 bases between them. CDR1 SGHVS and CDR2 FQNEAQ come from the germline V gene. This CDR3 is built from 11 residues. Assay: immunoSEQ multiplex PCR; the TCRdb copy retains only in-frame clones and omits some. The repertoire includes 40,000 to 55,000 clones, roughly three quarters of them detected once, and under 3% sits in the top ten. For this clone: Its cognate antigen is unknown.

The sample was peripheral blood, taken from a patient treated with radiotherapy plus ipilimumab. The chain is built from TRBV7-8 and TRBJ2-7; D not certain. This sequence originates from a human donor with non-small cell lung cancer whose response to radiotherapy plus ipilimumab could not be evaluated. CDR3 region: CASSSFYEQYF. The CDR3 DNA follows: TGTGCCAGCAGTTCTTTCTACGAGCAGTACTTC.